This TCR beta chain was captured in a study of cytomegalovirus exposure and HLA in healthy donors. The study, taken as a whole, reports: The authors assumed roughly uniform sequencing depth across donors for presence/absence analyses. The study had only CMV serostatus as immune exposure information. V- and J-gene trimming of TCR beta was linked (in a later analysis) to a missense DCLRE1C variant.

The primer mix had 60 Vbeta and 13 Jbeta primers. Sequenced by immunoSEQ multiplex PCR; TCRdb stores in-frame clones only, minus some. The sample holds over 70,000 clones, roughly 78% seen once. As to this clone: What it binds is not known.

The sequence derives from a male donor in good health and CMV-seropositive. Material for sequencing was PBMCs.

The CDR3 DNA sequence: TGTGCCAGCAGCGTAGGAGGTAGCGGGGCCTACGAGCAGTACTTC. Protein product: CASSVGGSGAYEQYF. J is TRBJ2-7 and V is TRBV9, with 8 positions matching TRBD2. V dropped 0 bases and J dropped 2; count of bases not matched to a gene: 4. In germline, CDR1 is SGDLS, CDR2 YYNGEE. CDR3 length equals 15 residues.